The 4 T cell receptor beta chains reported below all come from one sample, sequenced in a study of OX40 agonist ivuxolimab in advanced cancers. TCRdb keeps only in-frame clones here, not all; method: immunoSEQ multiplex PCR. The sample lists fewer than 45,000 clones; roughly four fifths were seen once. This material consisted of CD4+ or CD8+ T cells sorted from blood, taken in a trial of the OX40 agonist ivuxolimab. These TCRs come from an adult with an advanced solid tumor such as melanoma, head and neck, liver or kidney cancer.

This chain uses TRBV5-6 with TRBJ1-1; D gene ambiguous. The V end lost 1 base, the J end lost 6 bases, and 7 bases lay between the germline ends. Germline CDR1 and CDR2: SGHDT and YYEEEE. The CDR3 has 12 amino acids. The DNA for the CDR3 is TGTGCCAGCAGCTTGAGTCGGGCTGAAGCTTTCTTT. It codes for CASSLSRAEAFF. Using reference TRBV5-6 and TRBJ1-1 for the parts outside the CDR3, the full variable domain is DAGVTQSPTHLIKTRGQQVTLRCSPKSGHDTVSWYQQALGQGPQFIFQYYEEEERQRGNFPDRFSGHQFPNYSSELNVNALLLGDSALYLCASSLSRAEAFFGQGTRLTVV.

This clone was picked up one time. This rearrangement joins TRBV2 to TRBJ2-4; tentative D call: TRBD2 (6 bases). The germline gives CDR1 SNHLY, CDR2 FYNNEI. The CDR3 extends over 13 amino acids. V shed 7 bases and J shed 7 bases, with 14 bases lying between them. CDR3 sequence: CASTINGGNIQYF. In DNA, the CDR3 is TGTGCCAGCACCATCAATGGGGGGAACATTCAGTACTTC. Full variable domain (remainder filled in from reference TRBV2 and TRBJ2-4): EPEVTQTPSHQVTQMGQEVILRCVPISNHLYFYWYRQILGQKVEFLVSFYNNEISEKSEIFDDQFSVERPDGSNFTLKIRSTKLEDSAMYFCASTINGGNIQYFGAGTRLSVL.

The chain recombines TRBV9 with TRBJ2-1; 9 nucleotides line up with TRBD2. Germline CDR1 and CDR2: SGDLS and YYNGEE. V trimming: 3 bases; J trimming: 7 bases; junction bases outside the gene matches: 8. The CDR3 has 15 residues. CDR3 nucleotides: TGTGCCAGCAGCGGTCGCGGGGGGGCTAGGAATGAGCAGTTCTTC. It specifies CASSGRGGARNEQFF.

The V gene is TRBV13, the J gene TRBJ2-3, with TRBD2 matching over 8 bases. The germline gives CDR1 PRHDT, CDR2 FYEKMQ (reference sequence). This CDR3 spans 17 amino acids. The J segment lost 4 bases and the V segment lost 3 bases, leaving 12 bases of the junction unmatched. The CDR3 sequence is CASSFFSERELADTQYF. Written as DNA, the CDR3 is TGTGCCAGCAGCTTTTTTTCTGAGCGGGAGTTGGCAGATACGCAGTATTTT.